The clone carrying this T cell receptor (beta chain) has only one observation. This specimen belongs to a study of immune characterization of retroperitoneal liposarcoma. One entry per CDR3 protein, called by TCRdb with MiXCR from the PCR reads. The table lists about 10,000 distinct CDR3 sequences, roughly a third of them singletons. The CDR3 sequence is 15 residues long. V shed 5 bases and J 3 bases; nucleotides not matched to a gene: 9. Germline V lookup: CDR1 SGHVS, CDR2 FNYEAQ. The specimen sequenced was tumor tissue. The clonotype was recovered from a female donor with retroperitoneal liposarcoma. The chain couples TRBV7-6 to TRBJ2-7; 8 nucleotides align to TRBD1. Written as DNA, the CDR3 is TGTGCCAGCAGCCTCCGAGGGACAGGTCTCTACGAGCAGTACTTC. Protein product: CASSLRGTGLYEQYF.